The subject of this entry is one TCR beta chain. What it recognizes is unknown. The data were taken from a study of shared clonotypes between healthy human individuals. Overall study findings and caveats: Sharing across four donors was highest in naive CD4 (approximately 5%) and lowest in memory CD8 (about 0.4%).

The germline V gene encodes CDR1 SGDLS and CDR2 YYNGEE. Trimming removed 3 bases from V and 3 bases from J; junction bases left unmatched: 0. The CDR3 has 13 amino acids. CD45RO-negative cells were positively selected for CCR7, leaving out terminally differentiated effector memory CD45RA+ cells. Measured with immunoSEQ multiplex PCR; TCRdb has only the in-frame clones, and not every one. Here the sample spans 600,000 or so clones, roughly 98% being singletons. The gene calls are TRBV9 and TRBJ2-7, with 10 bases fitting TRBD1. The specimen was naive CD8+ T cells sorted from blood. This TCR came from a man aged 30 to 45 in good health. DNA of the CDR3: TGTGCCAGCAGCGGGGACAGGGGCTACGAGCAGTACTTC. Translating gives CASSGDRGYEQYF.